This T cell receptor beta chain was identified in a study of cytomegalovirus exposure and HLA in healthy donors. Germline CDR1 and CDR2: MGHRA and YSYEKL. The junction had 9 bases not matched to a gene; V was cut back by 1 base and J by 6 bases. There are 16 residues in the CDR3. This clone was recorded once. Vbeta (60) and Jbeta (13) primers were used in the PCR. Clones were read by immunoSEQ multiplex PCR, and TCRdb kept only the in-frame ones, dropping some. The sample lists around 180,000 clones; approximately 80% were seen once. The receptor's source is a man aged 25 to 45 in good health and CMV-seropositive. The chain is built from TRBV4-1 and TRBJ2-1; 7 bases align to TRBD1. Sequencing used PBMCs. This CDR3 reads CASSQGQGPRVNEQFF. Here the CDR3 DNA reads TGCGCCAGCAGCCAAGGACAGGGACCAAGGGTCAATGAGCAGTTCTTC.